These 27 T cell receptor beta chains share one sample of origin, sequenced in a study of blood T cell repertoires in COVID-19 (TCRdb year 2020). Library preparation was by the immunoSEQ multiplex PCR assay. TCRdb carries this immuneACCESS record with in-frame sequences only. Its versions omit some clonotypes, under half of them owing to an unresolved V gene in the studies checked, with the rest unexplained. In all, the sample holds roughly 200,000 clones, and approximately 85% of those were seen once. Of the sample, about 6% is held by the ten largest clones. Sequenced input: PBMCs or T cells enriched from blood (not recorded which). The receptors come from a man aged 35-49 years with acute COVID-19.

This clone was counted only a few times. CDR3 residues: CASSYGLAGGDTQYF. DNA of the CDR3: TGCGCCAGCAGCTACGGACTAGCGGGAGGGGATACGCAGTATTTT. The chain combines TRBV5-1 with TRBJ2-3, with 15 bases aligning to TRBD2. Germline V gives CDR1 SGHRS, CDR2 YFSETQ. CDR3 length: 15 amino acids. The V gene end was trimmed by 3 bases and the J gene end by 6 bases; junction bases not matched to a gene: 2.

V usage is TRBV19 and J usage is TRBJ2-1; the match to TRBD1 covers 10 bases. Germline trimming cut 7 bases from V and 5 bases from J; bases unmatched to any gene: 8. The CDR3 length is 15 residues. Per the germline V gene, CDR1 is LNHDA and CDR2 is SQIVND (reference sequence). DNA of the CDR3: TGTGCCAGTAACTCCGGGACAGGGGTTGACAATGAGCAGTTCTTC. Amino acids: CASNSGTGVDNEQFF.

This chain joins TRBV24-1 and TRBJ1-4; 8 bases are a match to TRBD1. With 3 bases clipped from V and 7 bases from J, the junction kept 9 bases outside the gene matches. The CDR3 length is 16 residues. CDR1 and CDR2 (germline): KGHDR, SFDVKD. CDR3 DNA sequence: TGTGCCACCAGTGATACTACTACAGGGGGTTTTGAAAAACTGTTTTTT. It encodes CATSDTTTGGFEKLFF.

This chain joins TRBV20-1 and TRBJ1-4, with D possibly being TRBD1 (5 bases). CDR1 and CDR2 from the germline V gene are DFQATT and SNEGSKA (reference sequence). V was trimmed by 3 bases and J by 5 bases, leaving 13 bases between them. This CDR3 is built from 14 residues. The CDR3 spells CSASKRQPNEKLFF. As DNA, the CDR3 is TGCAGTGCTAGTAAAAGACAGCCCAATGAAAAACTGTTTTTT.

This chain links TRBV29-1 with TRBJ2-7; the D gene is possibly TRBD2 (6 bases). Deletions cut 4 bases from V and 3 bases from J, with 13 bases between. Germline lookup yields CDR1 SQVTM and CDR2 ANQGSEA. The CDR3 length is 13 residues. CDR3 nucleotide sequence: TGCAGCGTTGGAGAGCGGGCAGGCTACGAGCAGTACTTC. Translating gives CSVGERAGYEQYF.

V is TRBV28 and J is TRBJ2-2; TRBD1 matches at 9 bases. The CDR3 sequence is 16 residues long. Germline CDR1 is MDHEN and CDR2 is SYDVKM. The J segment lost 4 bases and the V segment lost 11 bases, leaving 14 bases of the junction unmatched. CDR3 in amino acids: CAVEEARTGATGELFF. Here the CDR3 DNA reads TGTGCCGTAGAAGAGGCGAGGACAGGGGCCACCGGGGAGCTGTTTTTT.

CDR3 amino acids: CASSPGGPSYNEQFF. In DNA, the CDR3 is TGTGCCAGCAGCCCGGGAGGGCCGTCCTACAATGAGCAGTTCTTC. This chain connects TRBV28 to TRBJ2-1; 8 nucleotides agree with TRBD2. The trim removed 6 bases at V and 1 base at J, leaving 5 bases unmatched. Germline values: CDR1 MDHEN, CDR2 SYDVKM. This CDR3 spans 15 amino acids.

This clone occurred a few times. The chain couples TRBV28 to TRBJ2-7; 7 bases fit TRBD1. This CDR3 has 15 amino acids. Germline V CDR1 and CDR2: MDHEN, SYDVKM. V lost 4 bases and J lost 0; bases outside the gene matches: 6. CDR3 DNA sequence: TGTGCCAGCAGTTGGCCGGGACAGACCTCCTACGAGCAGTACTTC. This gives the protein CASSWPGQTSYEQYF.

There are a few counts of this clone. This chain connects TRBV10-1 to TRBJ2-1; 7 nucleotides match TRBD2. J lost 10 bases, V lost 6 bases, and 9 bases had no gene match. Germline CDR1 WNHNN, CDR2 SYGVQD (reference sequence). The CDR3 loop spans 13 amino acids. The chain's CDR3 is CASSLSLALEQFF. The CDR3 bases are TGCGCCAGCAGCCTTTCACTAGCGCTCGAGCAGTTCTTC.

The rearrangement links TRBV12-3 or TRBV12-4 to TRBJ2-5; TRBD1 is a possible D gene (5 bases). The CDR3 contains 13 residues. The V end lost 5 bases, the J end lost 7 bases, and 14 bases lay between the germline ends. The CDR3 DNA reads as TGTGCCAGCAGTCCAGACAGAGCCCGGACCCAGTACTTC. This sequence encodes CASSPDRARTQYF.

This clone was found a few times. The chain has TRBV29-1 and TRBJ1-4, with TRBD1 matching over 8 bases. Germline V gene data show CDR1 as SQVTM and CDR2 as ANQGSEA. Trimming took 7 bases from V and 7 from J; bases not matched to a gene: 11. The CDR3 is 14 residues long. CDR3 amino acids: CSAKPGTGSEKLFF. The CDR3 DNA reads as TGCAGCGCCAAGCCGGGGACAGGCAGTGAAAAACTGTTTTTT.

The chain combines TRBV18 with TRBJ2-7; possible D gene TRBD2, 5 bases. The germline V gene encodes CDR1 KGHSH and CDR2 LQKENI. V was cut by 3 bases and J by 3 bases, with 21 bases left in between. This CDR3 is built from 17 residues. The CDR3 bases are TGTGCCAGCTCACCTCGAAGTGAGGGCTTCGAAGGCTACGAGCAGTACTTC. Protein product: CASSPRSEGFEGYEQYF.

J is TRBJ1-5 and V is TRBV25-1, with TRBD1 matching 9 bases. CDR3 size: 16 residues. In germline, CDR1 is MGHDK, CDR2 SYGVNS. J lost 5 bases, V lost 3 bases, and 8 bases had no gene match. CDR3 bases: TGTGCCAGCAGTGATCCGGGACAGGGTTCCGATCAGCCCCAGCATTTT. Encoded protein: CASSDPGQGSDQPQHF.

The chain carries TRBV5-1 and TRBJ2-7; 15 bases align to TRBD2. Germline V gives CDR1 SGHRS, CDR2 YFSETQ. This CDR3 contains 17 residues. V shed 4 bases and J 6 bases; nucleotides not matched to a gene: 11. The CDR3 bases are TGCGCCAGCAGCCCGAGGGGGACTAGCGGGAGGATGGGCGAGCAGTACTTC. Its translation: CASSPRGTSGRMGEQYF.

This clone has just one count. The V call is TRBV19, the J call TRBJ2-1, with a possible D match to TRBD2 (6 bases). Trimming pared 4 bases from V and 8 bases from J, leaving 15 bases between. The length of the CDR3 is 14 residues. Germline-derived CDR1 and CDR2 are LNHDA and SQIVND (reference sequence). For the CDR3, the DNA is TGTGCCAGTAGTAGGACTATTGTAGATCATGAGCAGTTCTTC. This encodes CASSRTIVDHEQFF.

This clone was seen only once. The gene calls are TRBV28 and TRBJ2-3; 8 nucleotides line up with TRBD2. Trimming took 6 bases from V and 3 from J; bases not matched to a gene: 8. The CDR3 is 15 amino acids. Germline CDR1 is MDHEN and CDR2 is SYDVKM. This CDR3 is CASSPGGAVTDTQYF. The CDR3 DNA reads as TGTGCCAGCAGCCCCGGGGGGGCGGTTACAGATACGCAGTATTTT.

CDR3 coding DNA: TGTGCCAGCAGTGGAAGGACAGGATTGAACACTGAAGCTTTCTTT. The encoded protein is CASSGRTGLNTEAFF. The chain is built from TRBV2 and TRBJ1-1; 7 nucleotides line up with TRBD1. Germline lookup yields CDR1 SNHLY and CDR2 FYNNEI. This CDR3 comprises 15 residues. J gave up 0 bases and V 4 bases, and 5 bases lay outside the gene matches. The entire variable domain, with the rest obtained from reference TRBV2 and TRBJ1-1, is as follows: EPEVTQTPSHQVTQMGQEVILRCVPISNHLYFYWYRQILGQKVEFLVSFYNNEISEKSEIFDDQFSVERPDGSNFTLKIRSTKLEDSAMYFCASSGRTGLNTEAFFGQGTRLTVV.

The chain couples TRBV30 to TRBJ1-1; D call uncertain. Germline CDR1 reads GTSNPN; CDR2 reads SVGIG (reference sequence). The CDR3 runs 10 residues. Trimming pared 5 bases from V and 2 bases from J, leaving 3 bases between. The CDR3 bases are TGTGCCTGGTCTAACACTGAAGCTTTCTTT. Its translation: CAWSNTEAFF.

V is TRBV7-9 and J is TRBJ2-7, with a possible D match to TRBD1 (5 bases). The germline V and J ends were trimmed by 3 bases and 5 bases, with 17 bases remaining between them. The CDR3 covers 15 residues. Germline loops: CDR1 SEHNR, CDR2 FQNEAQ (reference sequence). CDR3 protein: CASSFIPETVHEQYF. The DNA of the CDR3 is TGTGCCAGCAGCTTTATCCCCGAGACAGTCCACGAGCAGTACTTC.

This rearrangement joins TRBV9 to TRBJ2-7; D possibly corresponds to TRBD2 (7 bases). The CDR3 is made up of 15 amino acids. V lost 5 bases to trimming and J lost 5 bases, with 20 bases between them. Germline V gives CDR1 SGDLS, CDR2 YYNGEE. CDR3 sequence reads: CASSLRGRERDEQYF. The CDR3 nucleotides read TGTGCCAGCAGTCTCCGGGGGCGGGAGAGGGACGAGCAGTACTTC.

The chain recombines TRBV5-4 with TRBJ2-3; TRBD2 is a possible D gene (5 bases). Germline V CDR1 and CDR2: SGHNT, YYREEE (reference sequence). V was pared by 2 bases and J by 2 bases, with 9 bases between. There are 14 residues in the CDR3. CDR3 DNA sequence: TGTGCCAGCAGCTTTTGGGAGAACACAGATACGCAGTATTTT. Its protein is CASSFWENTDTQYF.

The V gene is TRBV6-5, the J gene TRBJ1-3; D ambiguous. The ends were cut back, 6 bases at V and 7 bases at J, with 19 bases in the middle. The germline V gene has CDR1 MNHEY and CDR2 SVGAGI. The CDR3 covers 15 residues. Written as DNA, the CDR3 is TGTGCCAGCAGGCCTCGGCCCGACGGCGGGAACACCATATATTTT. Protein: CASRPRPDGGNTIYF.

V is TRBV27 and J is TRBJ2-6; a possible D gene is TRBD2 (6 bases). Germline-derived CDR1 and CDR2 are MNHEY and SMNVEV (reference sequence). Deletions cut 8 bases from V and 3 bases from J, with 14 bases between. This CDR3 is 15 amino acids long. The CDR3 spells CASAPVGGGANVLTF. Written as DNA, the CDR3 is TGTGCCAGCGCCCCGGTGGGGGGTGGGGCCAACGTCCTGACTTTC.

The chain uses TRBV4-3 and TRBJ2-3, with 7 bases aligning to TRBD2. The CDR3 extends over 13 amino acids. The germline V gene has CDR1 LGHNA and CDR2 YSLEER. V gave up 3 bases and J gave up 9 bases; unmatched junction bases: 6. The CDR3 protein is CASSHGLAGTQYF. The CDR3 DNA reads as TGCGCCAGCAGCCACGGCTTAGCGGGCACGCAGTATTTT.

V is TRBV7-9 and J is TRBJ1-4, with a tentative D call TRBD1 (5 bases). V was cut by 5 bases and J by 2 bases, with 12 bases left in between. From germline, CDR1 is SEHNR and CDR2 FQNEAQ (reference sequence). The CDR3 runs to 15 residues. The CDR3 DNA is TGTGCCAGCAGCGCTGACAGTTTCACTAATGAAAAACTGTTTTTT. Translated, it gives CASSADSFTNEKLFF.

The genes are TRBV5-1 and TRBJ2-1; the D is unclear. CDR1 is SGHRS, CDR2 YFSETQ, per germline. The CDR3 contains 11 residues. Trimming took off 2 bases at V and 8 bases at J, with 5 bases between the two ends. For the CDR3, the DNA is TGCGCCAGCAGCTTACAACATGAGCAGTTCTTC. Its translation is CASSLQHEQFF.

V usage is TRBV6-5 and J usage is TRBJ2-1; 9 nucleotides line up with TRBD1. J gave up 4 bases and V 2 bases, and 6 bases lay outside the gene matches. Germline V gene lookup returns CDR1 MNHEY and CDR2 SVGAGI. This CDR3 is built from 16 residues. In DNA, the CDR3 is TGTGCCAGCAGTTACGAGGGGACAGGGACTTACAATGAGCAGTTCTTC. Protein sequence: CASSYEGTGTYNEQFF.